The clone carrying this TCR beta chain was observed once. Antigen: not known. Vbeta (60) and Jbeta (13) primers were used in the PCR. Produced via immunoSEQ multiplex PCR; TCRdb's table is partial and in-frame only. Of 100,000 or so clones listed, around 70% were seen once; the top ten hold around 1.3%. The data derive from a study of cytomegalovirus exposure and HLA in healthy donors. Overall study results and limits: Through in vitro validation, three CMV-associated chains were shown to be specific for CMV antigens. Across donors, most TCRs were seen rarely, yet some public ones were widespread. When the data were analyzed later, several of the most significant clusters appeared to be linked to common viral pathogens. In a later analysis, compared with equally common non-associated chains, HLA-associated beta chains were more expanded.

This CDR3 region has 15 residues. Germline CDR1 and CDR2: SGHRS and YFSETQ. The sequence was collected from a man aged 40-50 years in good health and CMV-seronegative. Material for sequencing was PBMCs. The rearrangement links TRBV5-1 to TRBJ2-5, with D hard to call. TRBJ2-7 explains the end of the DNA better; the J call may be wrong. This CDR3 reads CASSLESGPTYEQYF. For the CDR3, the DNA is TGCGCCAGCAGCTTGGAATCAGGCCCCACCTACGAGCAGTACTTC.